A selection of T cell receptor beta chains follows, all from one sample in a study of T cells in Graves' hyperthyroidism and ophthalmopathy. TCRdb reanalysed the multiplex PCR reads using MiXCR and keeps one entry per CDR3 protein. The sample contains 400,000 to 600,000 distinct CDR3 sequences, around 21% of which appear only once. The specimen was blood. The receptors stem from a man aged 18 to 29 with Graves' hyperthyroidism. Each CDR3 is given with its conserved first and last residue. A D gene is named only where the DNA matches it firmly. Size tells how often a clone was seen (once, few, many) or the class of an expanded clone, and some rows leave it out.

>.|TRBV5-6|.|TRBJ1-5
TGTGCCAGCAGCTGGAGGGGCGGGGGGAATAAACAGCCCCAGCATTTT
CASSWRGGGNKQPQHF
>.|TRBV11-2|many|TRBJ1-2
TGTGCCAGCAGCTTAAAGGAGGGGAATGGCTACACCTTC
CASSLKEGNGYTF
>TRBD1|TRBV2|many|TRBJ1-5
TGTGCCAGCAGTGTCGGGACAGCGAATTATCAGCCCCAGCATTTT
CASSVGTANYQPQHF
>.|TRBV30|many|TRBJ1-1
TGTGCCTGGAGTCCTTCCGTCTCTGAAGCTTTCTTT
CAWSPSVSEAFF
>.|TRBV7-2|many|TRBJ2-5
TGTGCCAGCGGGCAAGGGGCGGGAGAGACCCAGTACTTC
CASGQGAGETQYF
>.|TRBV7-3|.|TRBJ2-6
TGTGCCAGCAGCTTACTCCACTCTGGGGCCAACGTCCTGACTTTC
CASSLLHSGANVLTF
>TRBD1|TRBV6-2/TRBV6-3|many|TRBJ1-6
TGTGCCAGCACCGGGACAGCTAATAATTCACCCCTCCACTTT
CASTGTANNSPLHF
>TRBD1|TRBV6-2/TRBV6-3|few|TRBJ1-1
TGTGCCAGCACCCCGGGACAGTATCGCACTGAAGCTTTCTTT
CASTPGQYRTEAFF
>.|TRBV28|.|TRBJ2-7
TGTGCCAGCAGTCTACAGGGAAACAACGAGCAGTACTTC
CASSLQGNNEQYF
>.|TRBV30|many|TRBJ1-2
TGTGCCTGGAGCCGTAGTAGGTGGAGGGGGGGCTACACCTTC
CAWSRSRWRGGYTF
>TRBD1|TRBV4-1|many|TRBJ1-5
TGCGCCAGCTCGGACAGGGGAGTAGGGCAGCCCCAGCATTTT
CASSDRGVGQPQHF
>.|TRBV14|few|TRBJ1-1
TGTGCCAGCAGCCCCTGGGGGTTGTTTGAAGCTTTCTTT
CASSPWGLFEAFF
>.|TRBV6-5|many|TRBJ2-7
TGTGCCAGCGCCCTGGGGCGAGTCGACGAGCAGTACTTC
CASALGRVDEQYF
>.|TRBV12-3/TRBV12-4|.|TRBJ2-7
TGTGCCAGCAGTTTCCAGCCGGGGGAGCAGTACTTC
CASSFQPGEQYF
>TRBD1|TRBV6-2/TRBV6-3|few|TRBJ2-6
TGTGCCAGCAGTCCCCGGGACAGGGTTTACTCTGGGGCCAACGTCCTGACTTTC
CASSPRDRVYSGANVLTF
>.|TRBV25-1|many|TRBJ2-7
TGTGCCAGCAGAGACAGGACAACCTACGAGCAGTACTTC
CASRDRTTYEQYF
>.|TRBV6-2/TRBV6-3|.|TRBJ1-2
TGTGCCAGCAGTTACGTCTTGAGAAGCACAGCAGTATATGGCTACACCTTC
CASSYVLRSTAVYGYTF
>.|TRBV7-2|many|TRBJ1-5
TGTGCCAGCAGCCCTCTGCCGCGGGAGCCCCAGCATTTT
CASSPLPREPQHF
>.|TRBV15|.|TRBJ2-7
TGTGCCACCAGCAGAGTCCCCTACGAGCAGTACTTC
CATSRVPYEQYF
>.|TRBV2|few|TRBJ1-1
TGTGCCAGCAGATATACACAGAACACTGAAGCTTTCTTT
CASRYTQNTEAFF
>.|TRBV5-1|.|TRBJ2-2
TGCGCCAGCAGCCTTCCCTTGCCCGGGGAGCTGTTTTTT
CASSLPLPGELFF
>TRBD1|TRBV12-3/TRBV12-4|few|TRBJ2-7
TGTGCCAGCACCCCGACAGGGAACGAGCAGTACTTC
CASTPTGNEQYF
>.|TRBV10-3|.|TRBJ2-7
TGTGCCATCAGTGATCAGCCCTACGAGCAGTACTTC
CAISDQPYEQYF
>TRBD2|TRBV12-3/TRBV12-4|many|TRBJ2-5
TGTGCCAGCAGTTTGGGGCCGACGGGAGGGGAGACCCAGTACTTC
CASSLGPTGGETQYF
>.|TRBV9|many|TRBJ2-7
TGTGCCAGCAGCGTAGACTCGTCTTCCTACGAGCAGTACTTC
CASSVDSSSYEQYF
>.|TRBV25-1|many|TRBJ2-7
TGTGCCAGCAGTGGTCCCCCGGCCAGGGGATACGAGCAGTACTTC
CASSGPPARGYEQYF
>.|TRBV20-1|many|TRBJ1-1
TGCAGTCCCCGGGGGATGAACACTGAAACTTTCTTT
CSPRGMNTETFF
>.|TRBV7-2|.|TRBJ2-7
TGTGCCAGCAGCTTAGCCGCTGGGACACTCTACGAGCAGTACTTC
CASSLAAGTLYEQYF
>.|TRBV6-2/TRBV6-3|.|TRBJ2-7
TGTGCCAGCAGTTTTCCCCCCTACGACAGGGACTACTCCTACGAGCAGTACTTC
CASSFPPYDRDYSYEQYF
>TRBD1|TRBV12-3/TRBV12-4|.|TRBJ2-7
TGTGCCAGCAGTGAGACAGGGGGGAATTACGAGCAGTACTTC
CASSETGGNYEQYF
>.|TRBV29-1|many|TRBJ2-7
TGCAGCGTTGAAGGTTCCGCTACGAACTACGAGCAGTACTTC
CSVEGSATNYEQYF
>TRBD1|TRBV3-1|few|TRBJ1-5
TGTGCCAGCAGCCGAGGGAACAGGGGCCAAGAGCCCCAGCATTTT
CASSRGNRGQEPQHF
>TRBD1|TRBV6-5|.|TRBJ2-7
TGTGCCAGCAGTTACTCGTACAGGGGTGACGAGCAGTACTTC
CASSYSYRGDEQYF
>.|TRBV19|.|TRBJ1-5
TGTGCCAGTAGTTGGTCAGGTTATAGCAATCAGCCCCATCATTTT
CASSWSGYSNQPHHF
>.|TRBV6-1|many|TRBJ1-1
TGTGCCAGCAAGCGAATGGTCGCGCTTGAAGCTTTCTTT
CASKRMVALEAFF
>TRBD1|TRBV6-2/TRBV6-3|.|TRBJ1-2
TGTGCCAGCAGTACCCGGACAGGACCCCCTACGAACTATGGCTACACCTTC
CASSTRTGPPTNYGYTF
>.|TRBV20-1|.|TRBJ2-7
TGCAGTGCTAGGATTCAGAATAGCTACGAGCAGTACTTC
CSARIQNSYEQYF
>.|TRBV15|many|TRBJ2-7
TGTGCCACCAGCACCTCGACAGAGACTACCTACGAGCAGTACTTC
CATSTSTETTYEQYF
>TRBD1|TRBV19|few|TRBJ1-1
TGTGCCAGTAGTATGGCACAGGGGGCTAGTAATGAAGCTTTCTTT
CASSMAQGASNEAFF
>.|TRBV5-4|many|TRBJ2-3
TGTGCCAGCAGCTTGGTTAGCTCCCAGGGAGATACGCAGTATTTT
CASSLVSSQGDTQYF
>TRBD1|TRBV28|few|TRBJ2-7
TGTGCCAGCAGCTCAGGGGGCAGCATTCACGAGCAGTACTTC
CASSSGGSIHEQYF
>TRBD1|TRBV12-3/TRBV12-4|many|TRBJ1-2
TGTGCCAGCAGTTTAGTAACAGGGGGACGAGGCTACACCTTC
CASSLVTGGRGYTF
>.|TRBV5-1|many|TRBJ2-7
TGTGCCAGCAGTTTAGGACTGGCCTCCTACGAGCAGTACTTC
CASSLGLASYEQYF
>.|TRBV15|few|TRBJ1-3
TGTGCCACCAGCAGAGGAGGAGGGGTTGGAAACACCATATATTTT
CATSRGGGVGNTIYF
>.|TRBV6-2/TRBV6-3|many|TRBJ2-4
TGTGCCAGCAGTTACTCCCACAGGGCAAAAACCAAAAACATTAAGTACTTC
CASSYSHRAKTKNIKYF